This TCR beta chain was sequenced in a study of cytotoxic CD8 clonotypes in ibrutinib-treated CLL. General study points: In sustained-remission versus progressing patients, sampling times differed.

The table came from immunoSEQ multiplex PCR; TCRdb's copy has only in-frame clones and leaves some out. Of 95,000 to 100,000 clones in the sample, around 73% are singletons; the top ten hold 25% to 40%. The CDR3 has 15 residues. V was shortened by 2 bases and J by 7 bases, with 14 bases between the two germline ends. The germline gives CDR1 MGHDK, CDR2 SYGVNS. Concerning this clone: As yet, its antigen is unknown.

The material was PBMCs, obtained after 12 months of ibrutinib treatment. This TCR was recovered from a human donor with chronic lymphocytic leukemia. The chain is built from TRBV25-1 and TRBJ1-4; D is unresolved. The CDR3 here is CASSEQAGGGEKLFF. The CDR3 nucleotides read TGTGCCAGCAGTGAACAAGCGGGAGGCGGTGAAAAACTGTTTTTT.